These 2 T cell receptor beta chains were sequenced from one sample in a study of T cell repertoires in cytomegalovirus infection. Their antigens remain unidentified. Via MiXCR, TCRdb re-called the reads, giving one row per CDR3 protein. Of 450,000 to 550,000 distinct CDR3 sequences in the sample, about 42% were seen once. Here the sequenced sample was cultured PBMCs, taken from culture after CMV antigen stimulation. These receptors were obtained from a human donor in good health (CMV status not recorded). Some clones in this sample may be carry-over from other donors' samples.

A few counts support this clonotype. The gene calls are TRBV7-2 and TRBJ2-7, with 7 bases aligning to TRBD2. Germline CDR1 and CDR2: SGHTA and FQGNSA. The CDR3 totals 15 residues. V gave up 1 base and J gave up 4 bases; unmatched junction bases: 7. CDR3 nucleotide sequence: TGTGCCAGCAGCTTAGTACTTGGGGGGGGTTACGAGCAGTACTTC. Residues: CASSLVLGGGYEQYF.

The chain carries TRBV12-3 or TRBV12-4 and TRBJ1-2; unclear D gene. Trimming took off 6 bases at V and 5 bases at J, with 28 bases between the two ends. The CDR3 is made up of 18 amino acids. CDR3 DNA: TGTGCCAGCAGCCAATACCGACTAAGCACCCCTGCGGCTTATGGCTACACCTTC. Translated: CASSQYRLSTPAAYGYTF.